Below, one T cell receptor beta chain is given with its context. Its antigen is still unknown. Within one base of it there is no much larger clone, and no base qualities were kept. The CDR3 starts with the cysteine, ends with the phenylalanine, and has 14 residues. Just the 42-base CDR3 DNA is kept, in frame starting at base 1. V is clipped by 1 base and J by 1 base, and the sequence between their germline boundaries is 7 bases long. CDR1 and CDR2, looked up from the germline V gene (reference sequence), are LGHDT and YNNKEL. The data were obtained in a study of CD8 T cells in Susac syndrome (dated by TCRdb to between 2018 and 2020). Regarding the study in general: Repertoire sequencing was used to test whether CD8+ T cell activation and differentiation in Susac syndrome was antigen driven. The clonality of the CD8+ T cell repertoire was compared across 12 healthy donors, about 14 Susac syndrome patients and around 15 multiple sclerosis patients. Study-level results and caveats: The number of individuals in the TCR sequencing and HLA analysis was acknowledged as relatively small.

Peripheral blood CD8+ and CD4+ T cells from healthy donors, Susac syndrome patients and multiple sclerosis patients were profiled by high-throughput TCR beta sequencing. Healthy donors were included as age- and sex-matched controls. CD8+ TEMRA cells were enriched by FACS, while bulk CD8+ and CD4+ T cells were purified by magnetic negative isolation. Blood was collected in EDTA tubes and processed within 24 hours, with PBMCs isolated through density gradient centrifugation. PBMCs intended for TCR sequencing were cryopreserved in liquid nitrogen and were subsequently thawed in a 37 degrees C water bath. The sorted or isolated CD4+, CD8+ and CD8+ TEMRA cells had a purity of 90% or higher. RNA was extracted with the RNeasy kit and about 0.5 to 1 ug was reverse transcribed using random hexamers. The immunoSEQ multiplex PCR assay, covering 54 Vbeta and 13 Jbeta segments, was used to amplify TCR beta CDR3 regions. To correct PCR amplification bias, a synthetic template baseline was used for both primer optimization and computational correction. The study's own analysis went as follows. Reads were annotated to V, D and J genes per IMGT and analyzed with immunoSEQ Analyzer, keeping only productive sequences. To calculate clonality, Shannon entropy was normalized by log2 of the number of productive unique sequences and then subtracted from one. For each patient and control, public and private clones were evaluated within the 100 most prevalent clones. Clones were defined as Susac-specific when absent from the healthy and MS cohorts, from roughly 1,100 published viral clones and from other ImmuneACCESS disease sequences. The public sequencing data were trimmed at Q25 with fastp and processed into clonotypes with MiXCR by TCRdb, which kept only in-frame beta chains. When rows share a CDR3 protein, they turn into one entry using the most common DNA and genes. The V and J calls and clone size come from TCRdb's table, not from the authors' own analysis. Here the sample has about 90,000 distinct CDR3 sequences; 85% to 95% occur a single time. The ten largest clonotypes hold roughly 0.32% of the sample.

Sequenced: CD8+ T cells from PBMCs. The clonotype originates from a human donor in good health. The rearranged chain carries TRBV3-1 and TRBJ1-2, with the D gene uncertain. The DNA reads as follows: TGTGCCAGCAGCCAAGTCTGGCATAACTATGGCTACACCTTC. Translated, it gives CASSQVWHNYGYTF. The variable domain in full, with residues beyond the CDR3 obtained from the reference TRBV3-1 and TRBJ1-2 genes, is DTAVSQTPKYLVTQMGNDKSIKCEQNLGHDTMYWYKQDSKKFLKIMFSYNNKELIINETVPNRFSPKSPDKAHLNLHINSLELGDSAVYFCASSQVWHNYGYTFGSGTRLTVV.